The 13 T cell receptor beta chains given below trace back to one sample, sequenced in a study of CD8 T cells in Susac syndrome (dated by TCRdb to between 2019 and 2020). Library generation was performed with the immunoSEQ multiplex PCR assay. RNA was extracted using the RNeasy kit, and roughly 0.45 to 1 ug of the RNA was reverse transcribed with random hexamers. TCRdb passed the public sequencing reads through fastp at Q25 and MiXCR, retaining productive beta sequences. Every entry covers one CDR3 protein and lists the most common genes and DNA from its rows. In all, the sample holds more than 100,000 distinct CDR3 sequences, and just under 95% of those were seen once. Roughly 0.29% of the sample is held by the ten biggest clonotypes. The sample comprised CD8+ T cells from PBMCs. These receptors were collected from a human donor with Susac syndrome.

CDR3 protein: CASSWDTSYEQYF. DNA for the CDR3: TGTGCCAGCAGTTGGGACACCTCCTACGAGCAGTACTTC. The gene calls are TRBV12-3 or TRBV12-4 and TRBJ2-7; TRBD1 might be the D (6 bases). The CDR3 consists of 13 residues. The ends were cut back, 4 bases at V and 0 bases at J, with 7 bases in the middle.

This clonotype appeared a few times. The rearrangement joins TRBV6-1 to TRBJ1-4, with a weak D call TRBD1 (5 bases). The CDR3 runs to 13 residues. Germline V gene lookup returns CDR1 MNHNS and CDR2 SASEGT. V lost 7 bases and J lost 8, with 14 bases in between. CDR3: CASKPPRGEKLFF. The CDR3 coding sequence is TGTGCCAGCAAACCACCCCGGGGCGAAAAACTGTTTTTT.

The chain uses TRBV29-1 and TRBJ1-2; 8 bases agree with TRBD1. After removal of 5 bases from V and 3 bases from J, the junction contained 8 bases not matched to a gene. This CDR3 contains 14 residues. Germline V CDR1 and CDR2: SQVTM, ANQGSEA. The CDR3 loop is CSVFAQGAYYGYTF. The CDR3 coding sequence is TGCAGCGTTTTTGCCCAGGGGGCTTACTATGGCTACACCTTC. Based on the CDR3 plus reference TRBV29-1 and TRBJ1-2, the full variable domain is SAVISQKPSRDICQRGTSLTIQCQVDSQVTMMFWYRQQPGQSLTLIATANQGSEATYESGFVIDKFPISRPNLTFSTLTVSNMSPEDSSIYLCSVFAQGAYYGYTFGSGTRLTVV.

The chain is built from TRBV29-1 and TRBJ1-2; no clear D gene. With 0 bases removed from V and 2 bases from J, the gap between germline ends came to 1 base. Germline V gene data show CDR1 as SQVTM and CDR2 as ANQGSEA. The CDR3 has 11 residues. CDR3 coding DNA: TGCAGCGTTGAAGAGAACTATGGCTACACCTTC. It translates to CSVEENYGYTF.

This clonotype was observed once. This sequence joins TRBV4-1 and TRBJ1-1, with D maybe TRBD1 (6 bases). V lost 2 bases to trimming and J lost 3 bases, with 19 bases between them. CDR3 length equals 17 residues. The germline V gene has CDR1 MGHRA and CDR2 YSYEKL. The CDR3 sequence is CASSQLRQAPRDTEAFF. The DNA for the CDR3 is TGCGCCAGCAGCCAACTGCGACAGGCCCCAAGGGACACTGAAGCTTTCTTT.

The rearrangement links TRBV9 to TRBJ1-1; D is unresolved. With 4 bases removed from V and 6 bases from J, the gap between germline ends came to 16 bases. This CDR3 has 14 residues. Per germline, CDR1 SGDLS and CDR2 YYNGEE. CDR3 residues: CASSPLEIGAEAFF. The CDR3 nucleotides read TGTGCCAGCAGCCCTCTAGAGATTGGCGCTGAAGCTTTCTTT.

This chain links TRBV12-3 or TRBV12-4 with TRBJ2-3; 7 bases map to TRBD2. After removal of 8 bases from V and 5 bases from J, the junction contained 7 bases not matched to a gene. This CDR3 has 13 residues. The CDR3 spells CASVGGERDTQYF. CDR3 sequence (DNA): TGTGCCAGCGTGGGGGGGGAACGAGATACGCAGTATTTT.

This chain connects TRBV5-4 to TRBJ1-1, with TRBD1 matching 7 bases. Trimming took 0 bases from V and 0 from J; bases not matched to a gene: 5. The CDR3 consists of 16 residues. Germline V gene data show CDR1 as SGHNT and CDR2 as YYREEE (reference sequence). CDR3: CASSLAPTGMNTEAFF. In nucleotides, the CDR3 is TGTGCCAGCAGCTTGGCCCCGACAGGGATGAACACTGAAGCTTTCTTT.

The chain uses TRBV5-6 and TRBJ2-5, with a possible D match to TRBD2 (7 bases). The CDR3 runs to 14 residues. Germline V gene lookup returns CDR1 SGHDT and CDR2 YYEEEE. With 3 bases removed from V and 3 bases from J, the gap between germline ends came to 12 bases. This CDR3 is CASSWQGREETQYF. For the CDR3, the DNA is TGTGCCAGCAGCTGGCAGGGGAGGGAAGAGACCCAGTACTTC.

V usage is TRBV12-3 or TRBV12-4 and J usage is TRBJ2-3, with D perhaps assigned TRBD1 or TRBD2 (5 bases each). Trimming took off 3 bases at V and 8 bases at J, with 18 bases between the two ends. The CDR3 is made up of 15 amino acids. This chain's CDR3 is CASSFGASQEGTQYF. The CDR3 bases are TGTGCCAGCAGTTTCGGGGCCTCCCAGGAAGGTACGCAGTATTTT.

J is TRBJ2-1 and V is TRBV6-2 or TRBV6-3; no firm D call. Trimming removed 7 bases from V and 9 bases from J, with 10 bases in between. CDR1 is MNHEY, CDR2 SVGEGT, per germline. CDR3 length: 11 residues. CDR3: CASTLGSEQFF. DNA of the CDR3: TGTGCCAGCACTCTAGGCAGTGAGCAGTTCTTC.

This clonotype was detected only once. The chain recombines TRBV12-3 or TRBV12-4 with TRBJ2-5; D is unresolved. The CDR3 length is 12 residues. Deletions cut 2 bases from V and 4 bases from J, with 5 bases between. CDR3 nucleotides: TGTGCCAGCAGTTTAAGCCCAGAGACCCAGTACTTC. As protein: CASSLSPETQYF.

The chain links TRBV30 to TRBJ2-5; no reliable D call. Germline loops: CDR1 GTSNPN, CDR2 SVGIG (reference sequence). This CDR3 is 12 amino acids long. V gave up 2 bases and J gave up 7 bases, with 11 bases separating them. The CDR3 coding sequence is TGTGCCTGGAGTCGTGAAGTGGTGACCCAGTACTTC. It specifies CAWSREVVTQYF.